These 9 T cell receptor beta chains were all obtained from the same sample, sequenced in a study of blood T cell repertoires in COVID-19. Clones were read by immunoSEQ multiplex PCR, and TCRdb kept only the in-frame ones, dropping some. The sample carries about 46,000 clones, 83% recorded once. The sequencing input was peripheral blood. These receptors came from a man aged 55 to 70 with active COVID-19.

The chain carries TRBV30 and TRBJ1-4; 7 bases match TRBD1. With 2 bases clipped from V and 8 bases from J, the junction kept 14 bases outside the gene matches. CDR3 length: 16 residues. Germline V gives CDR1 GTSNPN, CDR2 SVGIG (reference sequence). The CDR3 region is CAWSRGQPGMGEKLFF. The CDR3 DNA sequence: TGTGCCTGGAGTCGGGGACAGCCAGGGATGGGGGAAAAACTGTTTTTT.

In its sample, this clone was seen a few times. J is TRBJ2-2 and V is TRBV7-3; TRBD2 is a possible D gene (5 bases). The CDR3 is 14 residues long. V was trimmed by 2 bases and J by 5 bases, leaving 9 bases between them. CDR1 and CDR2 (germline): SGHTA, FQGTGA. As DNA, the CDR3 is TGTGCCAGCAGCTTATTCCGGGGAACCGGGGAGCTGTTTTTT. It translates to CASSLFRGTGELFF.

V usage is TRBV25-1 and J usage is TRBJ2-2; the D gene is possibly TRBD1 (7 bases). This CDR3 contains 15 residues. The V and J ends lost 4 bases and 5 bases respectively, with 14 bases between them. Germline loops: CDR1 MGHDK, CDR2 SYGVNS. CDR3 bases: TGTGCCAGCAGTGGCGGGACAGCTGGGACCGGGGAGCTGTTTTTT. It yields the protein CASSGGTAGTGELFF.

The J gene is TRBJ2-5, the V gene TRBV5-5, with D maybe TRBD2 (7 bases). The V end lost 6 bases, the J end lost 5 bases, and 23 bases lay between the germline ends. The CDR3 extends over 16 amino acids. Germline V gene data show CDR1 as SGHKS and CDR2 as YYEKEE (reference sequence). DNA for the CDR3: TGTGCCAGCATCCCCCGAGGGGGAGGGCCGAGGGAGACCCAGTACTTC. Encoded protein: CASIPRGGGPRETQYF.

The gene calls are TRBV28 and TRBJ2-3, with TRBD2 matching 11 bases. Germline CDR1 and CDR2: MDHEN and SYDVKM. The J segment lost 0 bases and the V segment lost 6 bases, leaving 2 bases of the junction unmatched. The CDR3 spans 15 residues. The DNA for the CDR3 is TGTGCCAGCAGAGCTAGCGGGGGGAGCACAGATACGCAGTATTTT. As protein: CASRASGGSTDTQYF.

The V and J genes are TRBV3-1 (or the pseudogene TRBV3-2) and TRBJ2-7; 8 bases fit TRBD1. Germline CDR1 reads LGHDT; CDR2 reads YNNKEL (reference sequence). J was trimmed by 3 bases and V by 5 bases; bases with no gene match: 6. This CDR3 comprises 14 residues. CDR3 nucleotides: TGTGCCAGCAGCGATTACAGGGGGAGCTACGAGCAGTACTTC. Translating gives CASSDYRGSYEQYF.

The chain recombines TRBV3-1 (or the pseudogene TRBV3-2) with TRBJ1-3; D is undetermined. Germline V gives CDR1 LGHDT, CDR2 YNNKEL (reference sequence). CDR3 size: 13 residues. With 0 bases removed from V and 4 bases from J, the gap between germline ends came to 4 bases. CDR3 in DNA: TGTGCCAGCAGCCAAGACTCCGGAAACACCATATATTTT. Amino acids: CASSQDSGNTIYF.

This chain joins TRBV25-1 and TRBJ2-6, with 8 bases aligning to TRBD1. Germline assignment: CDR1 MGHDK and CDR2 SYGVNS. Unmatched junction bases numbered 2, after V lost 4 bases and J lost 3 bases. The CDR3 loop spans 15 amino acids. The CDR3 reads CASSAGTGGANVLTF. DNA of the CDR3: TGTGCCAGCAGTGCCGGGACAGGTGGGGCCAACGTCCTGACTTTC.

CDR3 coding DNA: TGTGCCACCGCGAATCCGGAGGGGAATGAAAAACTGTTTTTT. It encodes CATANPEGNEKLFF. This chain joins TRBV2 and TRBJ1-4, with a tentative D call TRBD1 (5 bases). V lost 10 bases to trimming and J lost 5 bases, with 17 bases between them. The CDR3 is made up of 14 amino acids. The germline V gene has CDR1 SNHLY and CDR2 FYNNEI.